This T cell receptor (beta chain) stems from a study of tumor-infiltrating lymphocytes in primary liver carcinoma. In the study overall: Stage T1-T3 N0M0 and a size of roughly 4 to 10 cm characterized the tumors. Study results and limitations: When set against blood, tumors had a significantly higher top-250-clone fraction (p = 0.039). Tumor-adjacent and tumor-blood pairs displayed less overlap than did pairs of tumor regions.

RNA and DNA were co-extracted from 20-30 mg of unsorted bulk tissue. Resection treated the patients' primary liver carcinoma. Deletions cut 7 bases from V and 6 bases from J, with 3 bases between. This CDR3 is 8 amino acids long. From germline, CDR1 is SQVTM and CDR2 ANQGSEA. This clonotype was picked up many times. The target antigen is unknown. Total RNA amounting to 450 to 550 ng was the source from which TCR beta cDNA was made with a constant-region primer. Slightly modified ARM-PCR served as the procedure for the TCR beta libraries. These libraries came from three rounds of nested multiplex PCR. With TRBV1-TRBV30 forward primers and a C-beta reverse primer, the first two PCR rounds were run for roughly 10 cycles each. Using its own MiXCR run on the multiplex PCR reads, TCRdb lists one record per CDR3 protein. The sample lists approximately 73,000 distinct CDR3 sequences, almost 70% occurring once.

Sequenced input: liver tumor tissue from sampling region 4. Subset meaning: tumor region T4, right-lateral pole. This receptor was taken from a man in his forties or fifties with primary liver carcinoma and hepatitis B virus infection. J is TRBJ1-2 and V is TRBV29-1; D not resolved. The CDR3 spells CSANGYTF. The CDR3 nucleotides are TGCAGCGCAAATGGCTACACCTTC.